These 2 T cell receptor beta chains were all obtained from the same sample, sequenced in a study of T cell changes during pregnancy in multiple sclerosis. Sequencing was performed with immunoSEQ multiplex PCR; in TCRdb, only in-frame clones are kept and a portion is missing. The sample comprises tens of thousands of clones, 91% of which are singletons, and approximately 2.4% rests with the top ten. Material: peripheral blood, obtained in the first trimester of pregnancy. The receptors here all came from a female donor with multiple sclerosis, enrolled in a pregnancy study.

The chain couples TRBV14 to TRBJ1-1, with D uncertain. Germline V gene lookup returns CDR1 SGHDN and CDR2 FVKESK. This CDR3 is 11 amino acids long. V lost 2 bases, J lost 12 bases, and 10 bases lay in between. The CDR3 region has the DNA TGTGCCAGCAGCCAAAGTGGGAGACCTTTCTTT. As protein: CASSQSGRPFF. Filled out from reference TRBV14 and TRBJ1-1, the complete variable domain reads EAGVTQFPSHSVIEKGQTVTLRCDPISGHDNLYWYRRVMGKEIKFLLHFVKESKQDESGMPNNRFLAERTGGTYSTLKVQPAELEDSGVYFCASSQSGRPFFGQGTRLTVV.

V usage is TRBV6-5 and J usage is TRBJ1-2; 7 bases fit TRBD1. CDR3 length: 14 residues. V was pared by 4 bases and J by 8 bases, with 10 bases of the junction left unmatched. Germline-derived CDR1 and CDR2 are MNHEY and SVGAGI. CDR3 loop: CASSSFGTVRGYTF. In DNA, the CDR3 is TGTGCCAGCAGTTCCTTCGGGACAGTCCGAGGCTACACCTTC.